The 3 T cell receptor beta chains below were found in one sample sequenced in a study of blood T cell repertoires in COVID-19. The table came from immunoSEQ multiplex PCR; TCRdb's copy has only in-frame clones and leaves some out. The sample lists some 250,000 clones, under 95% occurring once. Input material: PBMCs or T cells enriched from blood (not recorded which). These receptors all come from a woman aged 40 to 55 with acute COVID-19.

This rearrangement joins TRBV2 to TRBJ2-3; 7 nucleotides align to TRBD2. The germline CDR1 and CDR2 sequences are SNHLY and FYNNEI. V shed 4 bases, J shed 1 base, and the junction held 5 bases outside the gene matches. The CDR3 extends over 15 amino acids. The chain's CDR3 is CASSVGRGGTDTQYF. CDR3 in DNA: TGTGCCAGCAGTGTGGGACGGGGGGGCACAGATACGCAGTATTTT.

Here the CDR3 DNA reads TGTGCCACCGAAATCGGTGAAGCTTTCTTT. It yields the protein CATEIGEAFF. The genes are TRBV15 and TRBJ1-1; D not certain. The germline V gene has CDR1 LNHNV and CDR2 YYDKDF (reference sequence). This CDR3 comprises 10 residues. Trimming pared 8 bases from V and 7 bases from J, leaving 8 bases between.

The V call is TRBV28, the J call TRBJ1-6; TRBD1 is a possible D gene (6 bases). The germline gives CDR1 MDHEN, CDR2 SYDVKM. V was shortened by 8 bases and J by 7 bases, with 9 bases between the two germline ends. The CDR3 sequence is 12 residues long. This CDR3 reads CASWDTNSPLHF. The CDR3 DNA reads as TGTGCCAGCTGGGACACCAATTCACCCCTCCACTTT.